A single sample gave rise to the 20 T cell receptor beta chains below, sequenced in a study of T cells in Graves' hyperthyroidism and ophthalmopathy. RNA transcripts gave rise to amplified TCR beta CDR3 regions. In the first-round RT-PCR of the TCR CDR3, the HTBI primer set was used. TCRdb reanalysed the multiplex PCR reads using MiXCR and keeps one entry per CDR3 protein. The sample lists roughly 350,000 distinct CDR3 sequences, about 13% occurring once. Material for sequencing was blood. These receptors were taken from a woman in her thirties or forties with Graves' ophthalmopathy.

This clonotype has only a few counts. The rearrangement joins TRBV29-1 to TRBJ2-3; TRBD2 might be the D (6 bases). This CDR3 has 12 residues. V lost 7 bases and J 4 bases, leaving 12 bases between the germline ends. Germline V gene data show CDR1 as SQVTM and CDR2 as ANQGSEA. CDR3 sequence: CSAGDPADTQYF. DNA for the CDR3: TGCAGCGCGGGGGACCCGGCAGATACGCAGTATTTT.

Concerning this clonotype: A much larger clone lies a single base off, so this may be a read error. The chain couples TRBV20-1 to TRBJ2-1; D is unclear. CDR1 DFQATT and CDR2 SNEGSKA come from the germline V gene (reference sequence). This CDR3 comprises 13 residues. In DNA form, the CDR3 reads TGCCGTGCTATCTCCAGTAACTACAATGAGCAGTTCTTC. Translated: CRAISSNYNEQFF.

This clonotype was recorded many times. This chain uses TRBV28 with TRBJ2-5, with 9 bases fitting TRBD2. The CDR3 runs 16 residues. V gave up 3 bases and J gave up 3 bases; unmatched junction bases: 8. Germline CDR1 reads MDHEN; CDR2 reads SYDVKM. The CDR3 loop reads CASSFAAGGPEETQYF. CDR3 sequence (DNA): TGTGCCAGCAGTTTCGCGGCGGGGGGGCCTGAAGAGACCCAGTACTTC.

The sample holds a few counts of this clonotype. This chain connects TRBV11-3 to TRBJ2-3; 11 bases align to TRBD2. The length of the CDR3 is 15 residues. J gave up 3 bases and V 5 bases, and 4 bases lay outside the gene matches. In germline, CDR1 is SGHNT, CDR2 YENEEA. As DNA, the CDR3 is TGTGCCAGCAGCCTTAGCGGGGGGGCTACAGATACGCAGTATTTT. Translating gives CASSLSGGATDTQYF.

This clonotype came up many times. The V and J genes are TRBV11-2 and TRBJ2-2; weak D call: TRBD1 (5 bases). V lost 1 base and J 1 base, leaving 10 bases between the germline ends. CDR1 is SGHAT and CDR2 is FQNNGV in the germline V gene. The CDR3 runs to 16 residues. This CDR3 reads CASSLVAGWNTGELFF. CDR3 DNA sequence: TGTGCCAGCAGCTTAGTGGCAGGGTGGAACACCGGGGAGCTGTTTTTT.

CDR3 protein: CSAGTSGGLGSGGNEQFF. In nucleotides, the CDR3 is TGCAGTGCTGGGACTAGCGGGGGCCTGGGTTCTGGGGGCAATGAGCAGTTCTTC. The V gene is TRBV20-1, the J gene TRBJ2-1; TRBD2 matches 14 bases. Trimming cost V 5 bases and J 6 bases; bases outside gene matches: 15. The CDR3 is 18 amino acids. Germline lookup yields CDR1 DFQATT and CDR2 SNEGSKA (reference sequence).

About this clonotype: At one end, the junction sequence differs from germline, possibly due to a read error. V and J are TRBV7-2 and TRBJ2-7, with TRBD2 identical over 9 bases. CDR3 length equals 15 residues. Germline V gene data show CDR1 as SGHTA and CDR2 as FQGNSA. The DNA of the CDR3 is TGCGCCAGCAGCCCCCGAGGACTAGCGCCTTACGAGCAGTACTTC. Translating gives CASSPRGLAPYEQYF.

This clonotype was observed many times. The chain joins TRBV3-1 to TRBJ1-1, with unresolved D. In germline, CDR1 is LGHDT, CDR2 YNNKEL (reference sequence). V was cut by 1 base and J by 0 bases, with 9 bases left in between. This CDR3 spans 15 amino acids. The CDR3 reads CASSQGGPMNTEAFF. In DNA, the CDR3 is TGTGCCAGCAGCCAAGGAGGCCCGATGAACACTGAAGCTTTCTTT.

The rearrangement uses TRBV10-3 and TRBJ1-1; no firm D call. Germline CDR1 is ENHRY and CDR2 is SYGVKD. Trimming pared 11 bases from V and 10 bases from J, leaving 20 bases between. The CDR3 extends over 12 amino acids. For the CDR3, the DNA is TGTGCCTTGGCCGACCCGTCCGGAGGAGCTTTCTTT. Translation: CALADPSGGAFF.

On this clonotype itself: Being one base from a much bigger clone, this may be a read error. The chain has TRBV6-6 and TRBJ2-3; TRBD2 aligns across 7 bases. The CDR3 extends over 15 amino acids. CDR1 and CDR2 from the germline V gene are MNHNY and SVGAGI (reference sequence). The CDR3 sequence: CVSSYSSGHTDTQYF. CDR3 DNA sequence: TGTGTCAGCAGTTACTCTAGCGGACACACAGATACGCAGTATTTT.

This clonotype was observed a handful of times. Being one base from a much bigger clone, this may be a read error. The rearrangement links TRBV28 to TRBJ1-4, with 7 positions matching TRBD1. V dropped 5 bases and J dropped 6; count of bases not matched to a gene: 9. The CDR3 extends over 15 amino acids. Germline V gene lookup returns CDR1 MDHEN and CDR2 SYDVKM. CDR3 nucleotides: TGTGCCAGCAGTCGACAGGGAGAACTCGATGAAAAACTGTTTTTT. It codes for CASSRQGELDEKLFF.

This clonotype was seen at least ten times. The J gene is TRBJ1-1, the V gene TRBV28; TRBD1 matches at 9 bases. This CDR3 comprises 14 residues. J was trimmed by 11 bases and V by 7 bases; bases with no gene match: 14. Germline V gene lookup returns CDR1 MDHEN and CDR2 SYDVKM. The CDR3 DNA reads TGTGCCAGCATGCCCCCTCCGGGACAGGGAAGGGCTTTCTTT. Protein product: CASMPPPGQGRAFF.

This clonotype has at least ten counts. V gene TRBV20-1 combines with J gene TRBJ2-7; no reliable D call. In germline, CDR1 is DFQATT, CDR2 SNEGSKA (reference sequence). The CDR3 sequence is 12 residues long. V gave up 6 bases and J gave up 4 bases, with 13 bases separating them. For the CDR3, the DNA is TGCAGTGCCCCCTTAACCGTGTACGAGCAGTACTTC. The encoded protein is CSAPLTVYEQYF.

This clonotype showed up many times. The chain carries TRBV15 and TRBJ2-7; TRBD2 aligns across 10 bases. J was trimmed by 6 bases and V by 2 bases; bases with no gene match: 7. CDR3 length: 15 amino acids. Germline lookup yields CDR1 LNHNV and CDR2 YYDKDF (reference sequence). CDR3 DNA sequence: TGTGCCACCAGCAGACCGGGACTAGCGTCTTCCGAGCAGTACTTC. Its protein product is CATSRPGLASSEQYF.

This clonotype was observed many times. The chain combines TRBV28 with TRBJ1-4, with unresolved D. V lost 3 bases and J lost 8, with 10 bases in between. Germline-derived CDR1 and CDR2 are MDHEN and SYDVKM. The CDR3 runs 13 residues. CDR3 DNA: TGTGCCAGCAGTTTCCGGGTTGGGGAAAAACTGTTTTTT. It yields the protein CASSFRVGEKLFF.

V is TRBV10-2 and J is TRBJ1-6; D possibly corresponds to TRBD1 (6 bases). Germline V CDR1 and CDR2: WSHSY, SAAADI. The CDR3 totals 15 residues. The V and J ends lost 8 bases and 7 bases respectively, with 18 bases between them. CDR3 region: CASGIQGLDNSPLHF. The CDR3 bases are TGCGCCAGCGGTATACAGGGCTTGGACAATTCACCCCTCCACTTT.

This clonotype was detected ten times or more. The V call is TRBV10-3, the J call TRBJ2-3; the D gene is possibly TRBD2 (6 bases). The CDR3 extends over 13 amino acids. Per germline, CDR1 ENHRY and CDR2 SYGVKD. Deletions cut 5 bases from V and 4 bases from J, with 10 bases between. CDR3: CAISLGLADTQYF. The CDR3 coding sequence is TGTGCCATCAGTTTGGGACTGGCAGATACGCAGTATTTT.

The rearrangement links TRBV2 to TRBJ2-1; 7 bases line up with TRBD2. The CDR3 covers 14 residues. Germline loops: CDR1 SNHLY, CDR2 FYNNEI. V was pared by 9 bases and J by 3 bases, with 8 bases of the junction left unmatched. The CDR3 DNA is TGTGCCAGTTTGAGGGCTAGCGGCTACAATGAGCAGTTCTTC. Its protein is CASLRASGYNEQFF.

A word on this clonotype: A clone one base away is much larger, so this may be a read error. The rearrangement links TRBV10-3 to TRBJ1-1; D might be TRBD1 (5 bases). CDR3 length: 13 residues. CDR1 is ENHRY, CDR2 SYGVKD, per germline. The V gene lost 7 bases and the J gene lost 4 bases, with 13 bases spanning the gap. The CDR3 sequence is CAIKGRDVTEAFF. In DNA form, the CDR3 reads TGTGCCATCAAGGGGCGGGACGTCACTGAAGCTTTCTTT.

This clonotype was recorded many times. The rearrangement links TRBV10-3 to TRBJ2-5; possibly TRBD2 for D (6 bases). This CDR3 is 13 amino acids long. The germline gives CDR1 ENHRY, CDR2 SYGVKD. V was pared by 6 bases and J by 2 bases, with 10 bases between. The CDR3 DNA is TGTGCCATCAGAACTAGCACTCAAGAGACCCAGTACTTC. It encodes CAIRTSTQETQYF.